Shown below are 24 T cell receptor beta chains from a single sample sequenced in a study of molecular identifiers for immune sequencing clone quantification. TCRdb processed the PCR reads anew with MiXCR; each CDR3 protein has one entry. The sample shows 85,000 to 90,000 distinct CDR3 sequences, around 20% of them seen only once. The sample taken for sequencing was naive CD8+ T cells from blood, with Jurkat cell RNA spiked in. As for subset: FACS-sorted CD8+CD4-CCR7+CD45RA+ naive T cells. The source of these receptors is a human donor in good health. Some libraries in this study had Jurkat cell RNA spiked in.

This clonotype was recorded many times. CDR3 sequence: CASAEPGPNQPQHF. As DNA, the CDR3 is TGTGCCAGCGCGGAGCCGGGGCCCAATCAGCCCCAGCATTTT. The chain employs TRBV18 and TRBJ1-5, with D perhaps TRBD1 (5 bases). CDR3 length equals 14 residues. Trimming left V 8 bases short and J 3 bases short, with 14 bases between. The germline CDR1 and CDR2 sequences are KGHSH and LQKENI. Looking up the rest from reference TRBV18 and TRBJ1-5 gives the full variable domain: NAGVMQNPRHLVRRRGQEARLRCSPMKGHSHVYWYRQLPEEGLKFMVYLQKENIIDESGMPKERFSAEFPKEGPSILRIQQVVRGDSAAYFCASAEPGPNQPQHFGDGTRLSIL.

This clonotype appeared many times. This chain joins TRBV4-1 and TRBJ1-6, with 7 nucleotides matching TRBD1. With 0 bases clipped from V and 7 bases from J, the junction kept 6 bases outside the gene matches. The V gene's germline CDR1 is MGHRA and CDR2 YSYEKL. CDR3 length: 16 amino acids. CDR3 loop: CASSQDPPTGNSPLHF. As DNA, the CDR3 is TGCGCCAGCAGCCAAGACCCCCCGACAGGGAATTCACCCCTCCACTTT.

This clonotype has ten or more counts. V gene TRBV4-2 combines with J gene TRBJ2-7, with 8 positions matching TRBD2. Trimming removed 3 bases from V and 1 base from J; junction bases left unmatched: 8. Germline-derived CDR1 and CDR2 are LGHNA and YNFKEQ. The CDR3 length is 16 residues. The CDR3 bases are TGTGCCAGCAGCCACCAGCCGGGACTAGAATCCTACGAGCAGTACTTC. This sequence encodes CASSHQPGLESYEQYF.

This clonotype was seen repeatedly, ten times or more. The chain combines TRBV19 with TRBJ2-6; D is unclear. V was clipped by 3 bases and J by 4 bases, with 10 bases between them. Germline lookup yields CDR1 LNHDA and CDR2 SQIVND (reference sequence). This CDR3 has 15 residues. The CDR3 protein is CASSIWAVGANVLTF. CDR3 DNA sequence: TGTGCCAGTAGTATCTGGGCCGTCGGGGCCAACGTCCTGACTTTC. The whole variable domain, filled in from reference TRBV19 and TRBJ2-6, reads DGGITQSPKYLFRKEGQNVTLSCEQNLNHDAMYWYRQDPGQGLRLIYYSQIVNDFQKGDIAEGYSVSREKKESFPLTVTSAQKNPTAFYLCASSIWAVGANVLTFGAGSRLTVL.

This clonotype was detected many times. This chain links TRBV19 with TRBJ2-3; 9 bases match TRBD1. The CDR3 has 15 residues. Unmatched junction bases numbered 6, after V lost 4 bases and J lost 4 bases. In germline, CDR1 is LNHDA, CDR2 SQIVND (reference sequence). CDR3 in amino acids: CASSTTGGSADTQYF. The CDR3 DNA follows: TGTGCCAGTAGTACTACAGGGGGCTCCGCAGATACGCAGTATTTT.

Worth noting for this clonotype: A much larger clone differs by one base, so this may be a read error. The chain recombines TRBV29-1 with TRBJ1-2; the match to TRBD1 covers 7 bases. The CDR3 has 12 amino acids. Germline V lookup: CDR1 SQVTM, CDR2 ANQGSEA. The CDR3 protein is CGVEGQSYGYTF. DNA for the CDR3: TGCGGCGTTGAGGGACAGAGCTATGGCTACACCTTC. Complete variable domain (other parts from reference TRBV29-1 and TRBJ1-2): SAVISQKPSRDICQRGTSLTIQCQVDSQVTMMFWYRQQPGQSLTLIATANQGSEATYESGFVIDKFPISRPNLTFSTLTVSNMSPEDSSIYLCGVEGQSYGYTFGSGTRLTVV.

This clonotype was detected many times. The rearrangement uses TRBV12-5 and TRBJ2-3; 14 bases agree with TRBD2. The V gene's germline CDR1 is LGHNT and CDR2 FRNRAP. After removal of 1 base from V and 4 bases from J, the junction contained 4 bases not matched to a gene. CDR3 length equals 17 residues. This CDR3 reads CASGLEGLAGAPDTQYF. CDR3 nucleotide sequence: TGTGCTAGTGGTTTGGAGGGACTAGCGGGGGCCCCAGATACGCAGTATTTT.

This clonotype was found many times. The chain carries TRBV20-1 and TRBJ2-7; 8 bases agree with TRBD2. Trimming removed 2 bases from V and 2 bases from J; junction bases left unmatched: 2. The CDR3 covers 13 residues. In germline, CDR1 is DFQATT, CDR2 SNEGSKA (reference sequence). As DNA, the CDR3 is TGCAGTGCTAGAACTAGCGGACCCTACGAGCAGTACTTC. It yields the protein CSARTSGPYEQYF.

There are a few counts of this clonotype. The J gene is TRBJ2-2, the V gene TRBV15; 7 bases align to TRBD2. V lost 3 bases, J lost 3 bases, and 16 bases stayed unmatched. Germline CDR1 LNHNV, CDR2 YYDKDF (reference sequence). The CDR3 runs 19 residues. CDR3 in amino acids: CATSSIFTREGRDTGELFF. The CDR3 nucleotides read TGTGCCACCAGCAGCATCTTCACGAGGGAGGGCCGCGACACCGGGGAGCTGTTTTTT.

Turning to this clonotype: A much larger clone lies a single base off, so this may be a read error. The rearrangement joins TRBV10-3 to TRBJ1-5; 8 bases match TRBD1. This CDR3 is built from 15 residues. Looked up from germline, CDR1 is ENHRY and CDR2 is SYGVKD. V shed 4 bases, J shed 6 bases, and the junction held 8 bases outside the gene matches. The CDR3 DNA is TGTGCCATCAGTGTGTCCTCAGGGGGCTTTCAGCCCCAGCATTTT. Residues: CAISVSSGGFQPQHF.

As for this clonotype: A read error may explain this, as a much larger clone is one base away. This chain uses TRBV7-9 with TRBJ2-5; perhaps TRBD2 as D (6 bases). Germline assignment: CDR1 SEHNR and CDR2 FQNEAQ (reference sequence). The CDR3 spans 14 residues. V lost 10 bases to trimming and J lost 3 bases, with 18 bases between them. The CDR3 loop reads CATTAGTAKETQYF. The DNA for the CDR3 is TGTGCCACAACCGCCGGGACTGCTAAAGAGACCCAGTACTTC.

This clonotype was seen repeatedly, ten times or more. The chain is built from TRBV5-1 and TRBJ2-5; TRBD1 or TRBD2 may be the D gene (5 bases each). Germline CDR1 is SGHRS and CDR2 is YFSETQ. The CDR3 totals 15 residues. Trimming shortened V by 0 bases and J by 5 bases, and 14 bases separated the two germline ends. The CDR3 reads CASSLEFWGLETQYF. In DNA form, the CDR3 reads TGCGCCAGCAGCTTGGAGTTTTGGGGGTTGGAGACCCAGTACTTC.

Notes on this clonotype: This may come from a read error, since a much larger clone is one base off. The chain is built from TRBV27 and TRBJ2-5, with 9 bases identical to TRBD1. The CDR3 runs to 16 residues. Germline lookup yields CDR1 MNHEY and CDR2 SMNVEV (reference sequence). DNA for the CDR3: TGTGCCAGCAGTTCCCAAACCATGACAGGGGGGGAGACCCGGTACTTC. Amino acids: CASSSQTMTGGETRYF.

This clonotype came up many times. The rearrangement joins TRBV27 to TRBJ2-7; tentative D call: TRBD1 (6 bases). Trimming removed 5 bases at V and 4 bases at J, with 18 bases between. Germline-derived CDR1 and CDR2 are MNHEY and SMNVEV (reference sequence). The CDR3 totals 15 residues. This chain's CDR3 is CASSLTLDRRYEQYF. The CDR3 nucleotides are TGTGCCAGCAGTCTAACACTCGACAGGAGGTACGAGCAGTACTTC.

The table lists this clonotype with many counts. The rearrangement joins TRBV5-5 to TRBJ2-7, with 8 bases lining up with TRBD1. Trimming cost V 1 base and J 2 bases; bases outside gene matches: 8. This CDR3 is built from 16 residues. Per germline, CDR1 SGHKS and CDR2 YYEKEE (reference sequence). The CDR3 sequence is CASSLSRTGPTYEQYF. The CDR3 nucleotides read TGTGCCAGCAGCTTGTCTCGGACAGGGCCCACCTACGAGCAGTACTTC.

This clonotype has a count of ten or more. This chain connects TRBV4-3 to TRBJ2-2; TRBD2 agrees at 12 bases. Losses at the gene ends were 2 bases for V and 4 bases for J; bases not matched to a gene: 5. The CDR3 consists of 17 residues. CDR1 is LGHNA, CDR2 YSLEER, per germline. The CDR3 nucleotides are TGCGCCAGCAGCCAAAGACTAGCGGGAGCGGGCACCGGGGAGCTGTTTTTT. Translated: CASSQRLAGAGTGELFF.

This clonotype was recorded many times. The CDR3 DNA follows: TGTGCCAGCAGCGCCTCGTCCGGGACTACCATATACGAGCAGTACTTC. This encodes CASSASSGTTIYEQYF. The chain joins TRBV9 to TRBJ2-7; the match to TRBD2 covers 7 bases. Unmatched junction bases numbered 13, after V lost 3 bases and J lost 4 bases. CDR3 length: 16 residues. Germline V gene lookup returns CDR1 SGDLS and CDR2 YYNGEE.

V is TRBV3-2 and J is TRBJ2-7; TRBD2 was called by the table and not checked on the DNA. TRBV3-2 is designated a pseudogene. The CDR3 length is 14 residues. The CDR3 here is CASSQDQEGGEQYF. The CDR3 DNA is TGTGCCAGCAGCCAAGATCAAGAGGGAGGCGAGCAGTACTTC.

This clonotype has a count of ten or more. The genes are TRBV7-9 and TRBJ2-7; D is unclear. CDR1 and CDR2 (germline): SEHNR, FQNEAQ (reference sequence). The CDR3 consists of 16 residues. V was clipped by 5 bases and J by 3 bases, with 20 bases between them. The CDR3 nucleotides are TGTGCCAGCAGCCCTACCCTCGGTGTACAGCTCTACGAGCAGTACTTC. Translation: CASSPTLGVQLYEQYF.

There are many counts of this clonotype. The CDR3 loop reads CASSVVGEAEAFF. Written as DNA, the CDR3 is TGTGCCAGCAGCGTAGTTGGGGAAGCTGAAGCTTTCTTT. This rearrangement joins TRBV9 to TRBJ1-1; no reliable D call. CDR3 size: 13 residues. The V end was cut by 0 bases, the J end by 6 bases, with 9 bases between. Germline lookup yields CDR1 SGDLS and CDR2 YYNGEE.

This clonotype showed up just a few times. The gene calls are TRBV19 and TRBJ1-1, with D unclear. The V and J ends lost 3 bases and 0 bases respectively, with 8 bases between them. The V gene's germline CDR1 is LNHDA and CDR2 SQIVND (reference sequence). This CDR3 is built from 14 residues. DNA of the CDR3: TGTGCCAGTAGTATCTCTCTCATGAACACTGAAGCTTTCTTT. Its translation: CASSISLMNTEAFF.

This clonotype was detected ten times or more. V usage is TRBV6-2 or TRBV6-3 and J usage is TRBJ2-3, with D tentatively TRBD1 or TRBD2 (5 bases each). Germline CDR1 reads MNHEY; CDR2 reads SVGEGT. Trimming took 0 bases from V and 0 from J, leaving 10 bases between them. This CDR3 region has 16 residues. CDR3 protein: CASSYSRDQSTDTQYF. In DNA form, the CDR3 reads TGTGCCAGCAGTTACTCCAGGGACCAAAGCACAGATACGCAGTATTTT.

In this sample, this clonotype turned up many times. This CDR3 reads CASSPGTGFPYEQYF. The CDR3 bases are TGTGCCAGCAGTCCCGGGACAGGGTTCCCCTACGAGCAGTACTTC. The rearrangement uses TRBV28 and TRBJ2-7; 9 nucleotides line up with TRBD1. V dropped 5 bases and J dropped 2; count of bases not matched to a gene: 7. Germline loops: CDR1 MDHEN, CDR2 SYDVKM. This CDR3 is 15 amino acids long.

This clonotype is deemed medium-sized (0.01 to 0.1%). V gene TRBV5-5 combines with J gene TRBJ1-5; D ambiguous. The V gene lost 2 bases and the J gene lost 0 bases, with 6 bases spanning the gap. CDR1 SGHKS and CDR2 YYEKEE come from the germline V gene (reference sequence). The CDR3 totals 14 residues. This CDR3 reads CASSLTDSNQPQHF. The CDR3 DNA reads TGTGCCAGCAGCTTAACGGATAGCAATCAGCCCCAGCATTTT.